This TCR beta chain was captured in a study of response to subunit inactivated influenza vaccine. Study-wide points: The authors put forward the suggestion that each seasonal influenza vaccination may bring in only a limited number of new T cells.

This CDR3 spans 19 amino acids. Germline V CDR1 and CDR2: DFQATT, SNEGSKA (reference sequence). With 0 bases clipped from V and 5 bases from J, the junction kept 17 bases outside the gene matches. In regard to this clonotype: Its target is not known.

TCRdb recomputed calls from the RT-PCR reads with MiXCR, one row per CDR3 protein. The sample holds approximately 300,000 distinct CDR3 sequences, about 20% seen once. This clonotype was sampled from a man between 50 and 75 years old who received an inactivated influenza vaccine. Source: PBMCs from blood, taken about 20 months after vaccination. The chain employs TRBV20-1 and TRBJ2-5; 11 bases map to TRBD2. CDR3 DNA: TGCAGTGCTAGAGATCCCGCTACTACTAGCGGGAGTCTTGGTGAGACCCAGTACTTC. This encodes CSARDPATTSGSLGETQYF.